This TCR beta chain comes out of a study of blood T cell repertoires in COVID-19. Germline V gene lookup returns CDR1 SGHNT and CDR2 YYREEE (reference sequence). This CDR3 spans 15 amino acids. V was pared by 1 base and J by 0 bases, with 2 bases of the junction left unmatched. Profiled with immunoSEQ multiplex PCR; TCRdb holds only in-frame clones, not every one. This sample has 200,000 to 250,000 clones, with about 89% found just once. What was sequenced was PBMCs or T cells enriched from blood (not recorded which). The chain carries TRBV5-4 and TRBJ2-7; TRBD2 aligns across 9 bases. This receptor was obtained from a woman between 25 and 40 years old who had recovered from COVID-19. The chain's CDR3 is CASSLLAGSSYEQYF. The CDR3 DNA sequence: TGTGCCAGCAGCTTGCTAGCGGGGTCCTCCTACGAGCAGTACTTC.